This TCR beta chain was profiled in a study of control samples from healthy donors and cancer patients. The repertoire was sequenced with immunoSEQ multiplex PCR; TCRdb's copy has only in-frame clones and lacks some. Of approximately 160,000 clones in the sample, around nine tenths are singletons; the top ten hold less than 0.75%. The CDR3 has 13 residues. CDR1 is KGHDR and CDR2 is SFDVKD in the germline V gene. Trimming took off 5 bases at V and 4 bases at J, with 10 bases between the two ends. The sample was blood. This TCR derives from a young woman in good health. J is TRBJ2-5 and V is TRBV24-1, with D maybe TRBD1 (5 bases). CDR3 nucleotide sequence: TGTGCCACCAGTGGCAGGGTTCGAGAGACCCAGTACTTC. Its protein product is CATSGRVRETQYF.